The clone carrying this T cell receptor beta chain occurred many times. The antigen remains undetermined. Amplification targeted TCR beta CDR3 regions from RNA transcripts. The study used the HTBI primer set for a first-round RT-PCR of the TCR CDR3. One entry per CDR3 protein, called by TCRdb with MiXCR from the multiplex PCR reads. The sample includes over 700,000 distinct CDR3 sequences, roughly 20% of them seen just once. CDR1 LGHNT and CDR2 FRNRAP come from the germline V gene. V gave up 5 bases and J gave up 0 bases, with 19 bases separating them. The CDR3 has 17 residues. Thyroid ultrasound and orbital computed tomography, with clinical symptoms and serum thyroxine and TRAb, informed diagnoses. This specimen comes from a study of T cells in Graves' hyperthyroidism and ophthalmopathy. Whole-study results and caveats: Stable hyperthyroidism and ophthalmopathy were separated using 13 V-J signatures. Appearing also in blood were most of the thyroid clonotypes expanded above 0.001.

The sequence came from a woman aged 50 to 65 with Graves' hyperthyroidism that later progressed to Graves' ophthalmopathy. The sample comprised blood. The chain couples TRBV12-5 to TRBJ1-1; no clear D. The CDR3 bases are TGTGCTAGTGGTACGCCCGTTTCCATTGGGTTGAACACTGAAGCTTTCTTT. Amino acid sequence: CASGTPVSIGLNTEAFF.